Here is one T cell receptor (beta chain) with its context. This sample was taken from a study of blood T cell repertoires in COVID-19. Background on the study: Acute and convalescent COVID-19 specimens originated in the United States, Italy and Spain. The cDNA or gDNA used as material had been derived from T cells, B-cell-depleted T cells, or PBMCs.

V gave up 4 bases and J gave up 4 bases; unmatched junction bases: 3. CDR3 size: 14 residues. Germline CDR1 and CDR2: SEHNR and FQNEAQ (reference sequence). Methods used by the authors: Estimation of nucleated cell counts was performed using reference gene primer amplification. The protocol was immunoSEQ multiplex PCR, while the TCRdb copy is restricted to in-frame clones and leaves out a portion. The V and J calls and clone size come from that table; D and trimming were worked out from the DNA. The sample gives 150,000 to 200,000 clones, around 80% of which show up once; 9.5% to 12% is in the top ten.

Sample: peripheral blood. The TCR sequence derives from a man in his 60s with active or convalescent COVID-19. The rearrangement uses TRBV7-9 and TRBJ1-3, with 8 bases fitting TRBD1. The CDR3 sequence is CASSSDREGNTIYF. In DNA, the CDR3 is TGTGCCAGCAGCTCGGACAGGGAAGGAAACACCATATATTTT.